The count of the clone carrying this T cell receptor beta chain is one. V shed 5 bases, J shed 1 base, and the junction held 5 bases outside the gene matches. Germline V gives CDR1 SGHNT, CDR2 YENEEA. The CDR3 spans 15 residues. The data are from a study of preoperative IRX-2 immunotherapy in early breast cancer. Profiling relied on immunoSEQ multiplex PCR, and the TCRdb table lists in-frame clones only, not all of them. The table records approximately 30,000 clones, around 92% of them present only once. The treatment here: preoperative locoregional IRX-2 cytokine immunotherapy. Patients received preoperative, locoregional IRX-2 cytokine immunotherapy in a phase Ib study.

V and J are TRBV11-3 and TRBJ1-5; 7 nucleotides line up with TRBD1. This receptor was identified in a human donor with breast cancer. The input for sequencing was tumor tissue, taken after IRX-2 immunotherapy. The CDR3 nucleotides are TGTGCCAGCAGCCCGGGGACAGTAAGCAATCAGCCCCAGCATTTT. Its protein product is CASSPGTVSNQPQHF.